The 25 T cell receptor beta chains in this list originate from one sample, sequenced in a study of breast tumors, draining lymph nodes, adjacent tissues. The lymph nodes were axillary draining lymph nodes from breast cancer patients. Each CDR3 protein gets one entry after TCRdb re-called the multiplex PCR reads with MiXCR. Altogether fewer than 85,000 distinct CDR3 sequences are present, approximately 19% being singletons, with the ten largest covering around 2.5%. The material sequenced was axillary lymph node tissue. The receptors here all came from a female donor with breast cancer. Some clones in this sample may be carry-over from other donors' samples.

V and J are TRBV2 and TRBJ1-1; a possible D gene is TRBD1 (6 bases). Trimming shortened V by 7 bases and J by 5 bases, and 14 bases separated the two germline ends. The CDR3 extends over 13 amino acids. Looked up from germline, CDR1 is SNHLY and CDR2 is FYNNEI. The CDR3 protein is CASKQDRGTEAFF. In DNA, the CDR3 is TGTGCCAGCAAGCAGGACAGAGGAACTGAAGCTTTCTTT.

The genes are TRBV30 and TRBJ1-3; D is ambiguous. Germline lookup yields CDR1 GTSNPN and CDR2 SVGIG (reference sequence). The CDR3 spans 14 residues. V gave up 2 bases and J gave up 1 base, with 9 bases separating them. CDR3 DNA: TGTGCCTGGAGTACTACGGAGTCTGGAAACACCATATATTTT. Translated, it gives CAWSTTESGNTIYF.

This clonotype appeared a few times. This clone may be a read error of a much larger clone one base away. J is TRBJ2-1 and V is TRBV12-3 or TRBV12-4, with D possibly being TRBD2 (6 bases). This CDR3 region has 14 residues. Trimming removed 6 bases from V and 10 bases from J, with 19 bases in between. The CDR3 coding sequence is TGTGCCAGCAGCAGACTAACGGGAGTGAGCGAGCAGTTCTTC. Amino acids: CASSRLTGVSEQFF.

The V gene is TRBV6-2 or TRBV6-3, the J gene TRBJ1-5; D possibly corresponds to TRBD1 (5 bases). The germline V gene has CDR1 MNHEY and CDR2 SVGEGT. V was trimmed by 4 bases and J by 4 bases, leaving 8 bases between them. The CDR3 has 13 residues. The CDR3 loop is CASSWGRNQPQHF. As DNA, the CDR3 is TGTGCCAGCAGTTGGGGGAGAAATCAGCCCCAGCATTTT.

Ten or more counts support this clonotype. The chain combines TRBV12-3 or TRBV12-4 with TRBJ2-1; no firm D call. Trimming left V 3 bases short and J 12 bases short, with 6 bases between. The CDR3 contains 10 residues. The CDR3 DNA reads TGTGCCAGCAGTTTGGGTGGGCAGTTCTTC. This translates into CASSLGGQFF.

This clonotype appeared many times. CDR3 protein: CASSHRRTGINEKLFF. The CDR3 bases are TGTGCCAGCAGCCACCGGAGGACAGGGATTAATGAAAAACTGTTTTTT. This rearrangement joins TRBV14 to TRBJ1-4, with 8 bases that match TRBD1. In germline, CDR1 is SGHDN, CDR2 FVKESK. V lost 3 bases to trimming and J lost 4 bases; unmatched junction nucleotides: 7. The CDR3 length is 16 residues.

This clonotype has ten or more counts. The chain links TRBV6-2 or TRBV6-3 to TRBJ2-7, with TRBD2 as a possible D gene (5 bases). The CDR3 loop spans 12 amino acids. Deletions cut 5 bases from V and 3 bases from J, with 8 bases between. Germline loops: CDR1 MNHEY, CDR2 SVGEGT. In DNA form, the CDR3 reads TGTGCCAGCAGTCCCGGGAACTACGAGCAGTACTTC. Protein: CASSPGNYEQYF.

A few counts support this clonotype. This chain links TRBV7-9 with TRBJ1-1, with 8 bases matching TRBD1. Germline CDR1 and CDR2: SEHNR and FQNEAQ (reference sequence). Losses at the gene ends were 1 base for V and 4 bases for J; bases not matched to a gene: 8. The CDR3 spans 16 residues. In DNA, the CDR3 is TGTGCCAGCAGCTTAGAAACAGGGGGGGGTAGCACTGAAGCTTTCTTT. It specifies CASSLETGGGSTEAFF.

This clonotype was recorded at least ten times. V is TRBV5-4 and J is TRBJ1-2, with D perhaps matching TRBD1 (5 bases). The V end was cut by 4 bases, the J end by 5 bases, with 18 bases between. The CDR3 has 15 amino acids. Germline V lookup: CDR1 SGHNT, CDR2 YYREEE (reference sequence). CDR3 sequence: CASSPFRGSTYGYTF. The CDR3 coding sequence is TGTGCCAGCAGCCCCTTTAGGGGCTCAACATATGGCTACACCTTC. Drawing the rest from reference TRBV5-4 and TRBJ1-2, the complete variable domain is ETGVTQSPTHLIKTRGQQVTLRCSSQSGHNTVSWYQQALGQGPQFIFQYYREEENGRGNFPPRFSGLQFPNYSSELNVNALELDDSALYLCASSPFRGSTYGYTFGSGTRLTVV.

A word on this clonotype: A much larger clone is a single base away; this may be a read error. The gene calls are TRBV5-6 and TRBJ2-5; D may be TRBD2 (6 bases). This CDR3 contains 12 residues. Germline loops: CDR1 SGHDT, CDR2 YYEEEE. The V and J ends lost 7 bases and 4 bases respectively, with 11 bases between them. This CDR3 is CASLGGSETQYF. The CDR3 bases are TGTGCCAGCCTTGGAGGGTCAGAGACCCAGTACTTC.

At least ten counts were recorded for this clonotype. V is TRBV2 and J is TRBJ2-2, with 7 bases lining up with TRBD1. From germline, CDR1 is SNHLY and CDR2 FYNNEI. The CDR3 is 15 amino acids. V was clipped by 2 bases and J by 0 bases; unmatched bases: 0. The CDR3 protein is CASSEQGANTGELFF. The CDR3, as DNA: TGTGCCAGCAGTGAACAGGGGGCGAACACCGGGGAGCTGTTTTTT.

As regards this clonotype: A much more abundant neighbour one base away suggests this may be a read error. The rearrangement uses TRBV11-3 and TRBJ2-7; 7 nucleotides align to TRBD1. The CDR3 consists of 16 residues. Germline CDR1 reads SGHNT; CDR2 reads YENEEA. Losses at the gene ends were 7 bases for V and 3 bases for J; bases not matched to a gene: 15. This CDR3 is CASNSTGFGTLYEQYF. As DNA, the CDR3 is TGTGCCAGCAACTCGACAGGGTTTGGGACCCTCTACGAGCAGTACTTC.

This clonotype was counted ten times or more. The V and J genes are TRBV20-1 and TRBJ2-3; D is uncertain. This CDR3 is 11 amino acids long. The V gene lost 6 bases and the J gene lost 5 bases, with 9 bases spanning the gap. Germline lookup yields CDR1 DFQATT and CDR2 SNEGSKA (reference sequence). CDR3 amino acids: CSAVVLDTQYF. CDR3 DNA sequence: TGCAGTGCGGTTGTTCTAGATACGCAGTATTTT.

Only a few counts were recorded for this clonotype. The rearrangement links TRBV4-3 to TRBJ2-3, with unresolved D. V lost 0 bases and J lost 2, with 6 bases in between. The CDR3 is 14 amino acids. Germline lookup yields CDR1 LGHNA and CDR2 YSLEER. The CDR3 DNA follows: TGCGCCAGCAGCCAAGACCCCTACACAGATACGCAGTATTTT. Encoded protein: CASSQDPYTDTQYF.

The table lists this clonotype with many counts. V usage is TRBV10-3 and J usage is TRBJ2-5; D is unclear. The CDR3 has 12 amino acids. Germline V gives CDR1 ENHRY, CDR2 SYGVKD. In DNA, the CDR3 is TGTGCTCATCAGACACCCGGGGAGACCCAGTACTTC. Protein sequence: CAHQTPGETQYF.

This clonotype appeared many times. The J gene is TRBJ2-5, the V gene TRBV7-2, with D possibly TRBD1 on 5 matching bases. Looked up from germline, CDR1 is SGHTA and CDR2 is FQGNSA. This CDR3 is built from 15 residues. Trimming pared 2 bases from V and 5 bases from J, leaving 15 bases between. This CDR3 is CASSLFSGYSETQYF. CDR3 nucleotide sequence: TGTGCCAGCAGCTTATTTTCAGGGTATAGTGAGACCCAGTACTTC.

Many counts were recorded for this clonotype. This chain links TRBV6-6 with TRBJ1-2; possible D gene TRBD1, 5 bases. V shed 2 bases and J shed 8 bases, with 12 bases lying between them. CDR3 length: 13 residues. CDR1 MNHNY and CDR2 SVGAGI come from the germline V gene (reference sequence). CDR3 amino acids: CASSYGGSLGYTF. CDR3 bases: TGTGCCAGCAGTTACGGGGGATCTCTCGGCTACACCTTC.

The sample holds many counts of this clonotype. The chain carries TRBV13 and TRBJ2-1, with TRBD2 matching over 13 bases. The CDR3 has 17 residues. The germline V gene encodes CDR1 PRHDT and CDR2 FYEKMQ (reference sequence). J gave up 8 bases and V 0 bases, and 7 bases lay outside the gene matches. CDR3 in amino acids: CASSLGPGTSGKDEQFF. Here the CDR3 DNA reads TGTGCCAGCAGCTTAGGCCCCGGGACTAGCGGGAAGGATGAGCAGTTCTTC. Full variable domain (remainder filled in from reference TRBV13 and TRBJ2-1): AAGVIQSPRHLIKEKRETATLKCYPIPRHDTVYWYQQGPGQDPQFLISFYEKMQSDKGSIPDRFSAQQFSDYHSELNMSSLELGDSALYFCASSLGPGTSGKDEQFFGPGTRLTVL.

Worth noting for this clonotype: A much larger clone differs from this one at a single base, so this may be a read error. It is likely a read error, because the conserved phenylalanine at the end of the CDR3 is missing. The CDR3 region is CASSQGQVNYGYTS. The CDR3 DNA reads TGTGCCAGCAGCCAAGGACAGGTTAACTATGGCTACACCTCC. V is TRBV4-2 and J is TRBJ1-2, with D tentatively TRBD1 (6 bases). The germline gives CDR1 LGHNA, CDR2 YNFKEQ. With 1 base removed from V and 1 base from J, the gap between germline ends came to 7 bases. The length of the CDR3 is 14 residues.

Many counts were recorded for this clonotype. The chain recombines TRBV4-2 with TRBJ2-3; TRBD2 matches 12 bases. The germline CDR1 and CDR2 sequences are LGHNA and YNFKEQ. The CDR3 is 17 amino acids. Trimming removed 1 base from V and 5 bases from J; junction bases left unmatched: 7. Written as DNA, the CDR3 is TGTGCCAGCAGCCAAGTTGCTAGCGGGAGGGCCGGAGATACGCAGTATTTT. Residues: CASSQVASGRAGDTQYF.

This clonotype showed up just once. The chain couples TRBV28 to TRBJ1-3, with D hard to call. CDR3 length: 12 residues. V dropped 10 bases and J dropped 0 bases, with 7 bases sitting between them. Germline CDR1 is MDHEN and CDR2 is SYDVKM. CDR3: CATTSSGNTIYF. CDR3 DNA: TGTGCCACCACAAGCTCTGGAAACACCATATATTTT.

CDR3 region: CASSLVRQGEETQYF. The CDR3 DNA sequence: TGTGCCAGCAGTTTAGTCCGACAGGGGGAGGAGACCCAGTACTTC. V usage is TRBV28 and J usage is TRBJ2-5; 9 nucleotides align to TRBD1. CDR3 length equals 15 residues. Germline loops: CDR1 MDHEN, CDR2 SYDVKM. The V segment lost 2 bases and the J segment 5 bases; nucleotides outside the gene matches: 6.

The sample holds many counts of this clonotype. The genes are TRBV4-1 and TRBJ2-1, with D tentatively TRBD1 (5 bases). This CDR3 has 16 residues. Germline V lookup: CDR1 MGHRA, CDR2 YSYEKL. Trimming took off 1 base at V and 4 bases at J, with 14 bases between the two ends. Here the CDR3 DNA reads TGCGCCAGCAGCCAAGGTTTAGGGGCGGTTTACAATGAGCAGTTCTTC. Its protein product is CASSQGLGAVYNEQFF.

This clonotype was detected ten times or more. The V gene is TRBV20-1, the J gene TRBJ2-7; 8 positions match TRBD2. After removal of 1 base from V and 2 bases from J, the junction contained 7 bases not matched to a gene. Germline CDR1 is DFQATT and CDR2 is SNEGSKA (reference sequence). The CDR3 runs to 15 residues. The CDR3: CSARALAGSPYEQYF. DNA for the CDR3: TGCAGTGCTAGAGCCTTAGCGGGGTCACCCTACGAGCAGTACTTC.

This clonotype was detected only once. The chain links TRBV6-5 to TRBJ1-5; unclear D gene. Trimming took off 2 bases at V and 2 bases at J, with 4 bases between the two ends. CDR3 length: 13 amino acids. Germline-derived CDR1 and CDR2 are MNHEY and SVGAGI. CDR3 sequence reads: CASSYGRNQPQHF. In nucleotides, the CDR3 is TGTGCCAGCAGTTACGGTCGCAATCAGCCCCAGCATTTT.